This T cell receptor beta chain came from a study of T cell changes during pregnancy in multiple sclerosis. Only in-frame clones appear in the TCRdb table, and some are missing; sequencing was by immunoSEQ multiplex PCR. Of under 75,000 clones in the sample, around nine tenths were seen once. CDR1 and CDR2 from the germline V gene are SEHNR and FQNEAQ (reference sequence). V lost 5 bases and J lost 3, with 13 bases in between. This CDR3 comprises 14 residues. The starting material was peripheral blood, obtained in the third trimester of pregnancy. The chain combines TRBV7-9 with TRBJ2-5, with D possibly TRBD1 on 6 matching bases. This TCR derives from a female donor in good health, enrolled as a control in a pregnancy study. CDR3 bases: TGTGCCAGCAGCCGTGCAGGGGCCGAAGAGACCCAGTACTTC. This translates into CASSRAGAEETQYF.